The 13 T cell receptor beta chains given below trace back to one sample, sequenced in a study of shared clonotypes between healthy human individuals. Here immunoSEQ multiplex PCR was the method, and the copy in TCRdb shows in-frame clones only, minus some. The table lists about 1.5 million clones, 98% of them singletons. Specimen: naive CD4+ T cells sorted from blood. Subset given: CD45RA+ positively selected. The source is a man between 25 and 39 years old in good health.

This clone has just one count. Other DNA sequences within the sample encode an identical CDR3. The chain employs TRBV18 and TRBJ1-3, with D perhaps matching TRBD1 (5 bases). CDR1 and CDR2 from the germline V gene are KGHSH and LQKENI. V was clipped by 3 bases and J by 2 bases, with 8 bases between them. This CDR3 has 14 residues. The CDR3 loop reads CASSPQGPGNTIYF. The CDR3 DNA sequence: TGTGCCAGCTCACCCCAGGGTCCTGGAAACACCATATATTTT.

CDR3 sequence: CASSQDRHADTEAFF. As DNA, the CDR3 is TGTGCCAGCAGCCAAGATCGGCATGCGGACACTGAAGCTTTCTTT. The chain carries TRBV14 and TRBJ1-1; D not certain. CDR3 size: 15 residues. The V gene's germline CDR1 is SGHDN and CDR2 FVKESK. V was pared by 0 bases and J by 3 bases, with 11 bases between.

The chain uses TRBV28 and TRBJ1-1; perhaps TRBD1 as D (5 bases). The CDR3 length is 13 residues. Germline assignment: CDR1 MDHEN and CDR2 SYDVKM. Trimming removed 6 bases at V and 4 bases at J, with 12 bases between. CDR3 amino acids: CASRPAGTTEAFF. The CDR3 DNA follows: TGTGCCAGCAGACCCGCCGGGACCACTGAAGCTTTCTTT.

The chain joins TRBV5-5 to TRBJ2-7, with 8 bases fitting TRBD2. Germline CDR1 and CDR2: SGHKS and YYEKEE (reference sequence). This CDR3 has 17 amino acids. J lost 7 bases, V lost 0 bases, and 15 bases had no gene match. Here the CDR3 DNA reads TGTGCCAGCAGCTTGGCCCGACAGCGGGAGTTGGCGATAGAGCAGTACTTC. It translates to CASSLARQRELAIEQYF.

In its sample, this clone was seen a few times. Different DNA sequences within this sample yield the same CDR3. The chain carries TRBV6-5 and TRBJ2-3, with D uncertain. Trimming stripped 2 bases from V and 1 base from J, with 4 bases between. CDR1 is MNHEY, CDR2 SVGAGI, per germline. This CDR3 has 13 residues. DNA for the CDR3: TGTGCCAGCAGTTACCCGGGCACAGATACGCAGTATTTT. Translation: CASSYPGTDTQYF.

V gene TRBV5-4 combines with J gene TRBJ2-3; no clear D gene. The V gene lost 5 bases and the J gene lost 1 base, with 14 bases spanning the gap. This CDR3 region has 15 residues. CDR1 SGHNT and CDR2 YYREEE come from the germline V gene (reference sequence). For the CDR3, the DNA is TGTGCCAGCAGACCGACATATGATGGCACAGATACGCAGTATTTT. It yields the protein CASRPTYDGTDTQYF. Looking up the rest from reference TRBV5-4 and TRBJ2-3 gives the full variable domain: ETGVTQSPTHLIKTRGQQVTLRCSSQSGHNTVSWYQQALGQGPQFIFQYYREEENGRGNFPPRFSGLQFPNYSSELNVNALELDDSALYLCASRPTYDGTDTQYFGPGTRLTVL.

In its sample, this clone was seen once. The genes are TRBV5-6 and TRBJ1-1; maybe TRBD1 (6 bases). V lost 2 bases, J lost 0 bases, and 11 bases lay in between. This CDR3 has 15 residues. Germline-derived CDR1 and CDR2 are SGHDT and YYEEEE. CDR3 residues: CASSLTGRVNTEAFF. The DNA for the CDR3 is TGTGCCAGCAGCTTAACAGGGAGGGTGAACACTGAAGCTTTCTTT.

This clone was seen only once. V and J are TRBV28 and TRBJ2-2, with D tentatively TRBD2 (5 bases). CDR1 MDHEN and CDR2 SYDVKM come from the germline V gene. This CDR3 contains 15 residues. Between the trimmed V and J ends, which lost 5 bases and 3 bases, there was a span of 13 bases. DNA for the CDR3: TGTGCCAGCAGTGCCCCGCGAGGGTACACCGGGGAGCTGTTTTTT. Protein: CASSAPRGYTGELFF. The full variable domain, completed using reference TRBV28 and TRBJ2-2, is DVKVTQSSRYLVKRTGEKVFLECVQDMDHENMFWYRQDPGLGLRLIYFSYDVKMKEKGDIPEGYSVSREKKERFSLILESASTNQTSMYLCASSAPRGYTGELFFGEGSRLTVL.

As concerns this clone: Within the sample, other DNA sequences also encode this same CDR3. In DNA form, the CDR3 reads TGCGCCAGCAGCCAAGATAGCCACGAGCAGTACTTC. This translates into CASSQDSHEQYF. The V and J genes are TRBV4-1 and TRBJ2-7; D unresolved. From germline, CDR1 is MGHRA and CDR2 YSYEKL. Trimming took 0 bases from V and 5 from J, leaving 5 bases between them. This CDR3 is 12 amino acids long.

Only one count was recorded for this clone. V is TRBV4-3 and J is TRBJ2-1, with 8 bases that match TRBD2. Germline V gene lookup returns CDR1 LGHNA and CDR2 YSLEER. V was pared by 0 bases and J by 6 bases, with 1 base of the junction left unmatched. CDR3 length equals 14 residues. The CDR3 bases are TGCGCCAGCAGCCAAGAGGGACTAGTCAATGAGCAGTTCTTC. It yields the protein CASSQEGLVNEQFF.

In nucleotides, the CDR3 is TGTGCCAGCAGTGAAGGACCGAATCTCTACAATGAGCAGTTCTTC. It codes for CASSEGPNLYNEQFF. V and J are TRBV6-1 and TRBJ2-1, with unresolved D. There are 15 residues in the CDR3. The V end was cut by 1 base, the J end by 3 bases, with 10 bases between. Germline V lookup: CDR1 MNHNS, CDR2 SASEGT.

Comment on this clone: Other nucleotide sequences from this sample produce the same CDR3. The chain employs TRBV10-3 and TRBJ2-3; D gene uncertain. Germline CDR1 ENHRY, CDR2 SYGVKD. Trimming shortened V by 0 bases and J by 3 bases, and 4 bases separated the two germline ends. The CDR3 runs to 13 residues. As DNA, the CDR3 is TGTGCCATCAGTGAGTCGGGAACAGATACGCAGTATTTT. It specifies CAISESGTDTQYF.

This clone was counted once. The gene calls are TRBV2 and TRBJ1-3; D is unresolved. Trimming shortened V by 11 bases and J by 0 bases, and 11 bases separated the two germline ends. Germline V gene data show CDR1 as SNHLY and CDR2 as FYNNEI. The CDR3 spans 13 residues. The CDR3: CASGSDSGNTIYF. CDR3 nucleotide sequence: TGTGCCTCGGGGTCGGACTCTGGAAACACCATATATTTT.